The T cell receptor beta chain described here comes from a study of siplizumab effects on memory and regulatory T cells. Study-wide findings and caveats: Naive T cells looked more diverse than memory cells and looked like major alloresponse contributors. The study found that mappable alloreactive CD4+ clones averaged around 72% Treg-derived with siplizumab and around 30% in controls. Alloreactive sequences that could be traced to unstimulated CD4+ memory cells showed a significant reduction under siplizumab.

Sequencing of each sample assayed around 10^5 TCR templates. Clones were sequenced by immunoSEQ multiplex PCR, and TCRdb holds only the in-frame ones, with some missing. The top ten hold over 25% of the sample, which has around 78,000 clones, roughly nine tenths seen once. Comments on this clone: Its antigen is not known.

CDR1 and CDR2 (germline): PRHDT, FYEKMQ (reference sequence). With 5 bases removed from V and 0 bases from J, the gap between germline ends came to 17 bases. The CDR3 covers 16 residues. The origin of this receptor is a human donor in good health. The chain carries TRBV13 and TRBJ2-7; D is perhaps TRBD1 (6 bases). Sequencing was carried out using CD8+ T cells sorted from blood. CDR3 region: CASSPTRQESSYEQYF. In nucleotides, the CDR3 is TGTGCCAGCAGCCCCACCAGACAGGAGAGCTCCTACGAGCAGTACTTC. The complete variable domain, with remaining parts taken from reference TRBV13 and TRBJ2-7, reads AAGVIQSPRHLIKEKRETATLKCYPIPRHDTVYWYQQGPGQDPQFLISFYEKMQSDKGSIPDRFSAQQFSDYHSELNMSSLELGDSALYFCASSPTRQESSYEQYFGPGTRLTVT.